The entry below gives a single T cell receptor (beta chain) sequence along with its context. The antigen remains undetermined. The method was immunoSEQ multiplex PCR; TCRdb's version includes in-frame clones alone and lacks a portion of them. Among some 500,000 clones listed, 95% to 96% were seen once. The data stem from a study of shared clonotypes between healthy human individuals. Notes on the study in general: A handful of donors had about 5% of their naive CD4 clonotypes in common.

J lost 4 bases, V lost 1 base, and 2 bases had no gene match. CDR1 LGHNA and CDR2 YNFKEQ come from the germline V gene. CDR3 length: 15 residues. The sample comprised naive CD4+ T cells sorted from blood. Specified subset: CD45RA+ positively selected. The chain recombines TRBV4-2 with TRBJ2-1; TRBD2 matches at 9 bases. The receptor was isolated from a woman aged 25 to 39 in good health. The CDR3 nucleotides are TGTGCCAGCAGCCAAGGGACTAGCGTTTACAATGAGCAGTTCTTC. Protein: CASSQGTSVYNEQFF.